This T cell receptor beta chain is from a study of cytomegalovirus exposure and HLA in healthy donors. Study in general: Assignment to the Caucasian-associated ancestry cluster applied to roughly 80% of the approximately 420 genotyped donors.

Notes on the study in general: In a later analysis, a missense DCLRE1C variant was linked to TCR beta V- and J-gene trimming. The study put 150 to 200 TCR beta chains on its list as cytomegalovirus-associated. One later analysis reportedly identified an Asian-associated ancestry cluster that showed fewer N-insertions than the roughly 670-donor mean.

The germline CDR1 and CDR2 sequences are MNHEY and SVGAGI. After removal of 11 bases from V and 5 bases from J, the junction contained 8 bases not matched to a gene. CDR3 length: 13 residues. The PCR used 60 Vbeta and 13 Jbeta primers. Libraries were prepared by immunoSEQ multiplex PCR; TCRdb keeps only in-frame clonotypes and omits some of them. The sample lists about 190,000 clones; about 81% were seen once. Concerning this clone: Its cognate antigen is unknown.

The rearrangement uses TRBV6-5 and TRBJ2-1; 8 nucleotides align to TRBD2. The clonotype was recovered from a man in his thirties or forties in good health and CMV-seropositive. Sequencing was performed on PBMCs. The CDR3 reads CAGRGGRNNEQFF. The CDR3 DNA reads TGTGCCGGCCGGGGGGGGCGGAACAATGAGCAGTTCTTC.